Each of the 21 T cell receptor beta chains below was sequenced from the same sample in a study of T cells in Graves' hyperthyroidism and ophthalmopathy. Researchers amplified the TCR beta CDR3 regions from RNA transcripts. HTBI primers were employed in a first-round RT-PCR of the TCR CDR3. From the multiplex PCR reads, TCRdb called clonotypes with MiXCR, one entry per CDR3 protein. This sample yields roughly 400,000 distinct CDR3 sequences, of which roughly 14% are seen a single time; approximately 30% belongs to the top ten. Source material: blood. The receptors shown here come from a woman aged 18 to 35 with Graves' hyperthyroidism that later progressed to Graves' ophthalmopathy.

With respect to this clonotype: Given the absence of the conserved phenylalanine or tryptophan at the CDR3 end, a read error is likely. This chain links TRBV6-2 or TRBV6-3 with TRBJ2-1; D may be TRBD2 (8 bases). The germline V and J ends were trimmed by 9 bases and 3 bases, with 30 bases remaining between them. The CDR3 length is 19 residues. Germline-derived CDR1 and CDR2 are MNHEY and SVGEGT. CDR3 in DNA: TGTGCCAGTCATACCGGGACAGCTGGACTAGCAGACCTCTACAATGAGCAGTTCCTC. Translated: CASHTGTAGLADLYNEQFL.

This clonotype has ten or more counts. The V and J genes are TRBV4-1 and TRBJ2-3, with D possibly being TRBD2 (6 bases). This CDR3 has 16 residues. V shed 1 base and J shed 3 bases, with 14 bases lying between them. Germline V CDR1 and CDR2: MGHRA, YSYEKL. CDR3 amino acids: CASSQVGGSKTDTQYF. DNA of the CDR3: TGCGCCAGCAGCCAAGTTGGGGGGAGTAAGACAGATACGCAGTATTTT.

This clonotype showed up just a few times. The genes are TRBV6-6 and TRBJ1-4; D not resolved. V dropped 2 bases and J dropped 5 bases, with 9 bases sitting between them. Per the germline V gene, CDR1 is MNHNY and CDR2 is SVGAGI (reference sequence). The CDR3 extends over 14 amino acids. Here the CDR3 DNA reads TGTGCCAGCAGTTACCGTGCTTTAAATGAAAAACTGTTTTTT. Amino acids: CASSYRALNEKLFF.

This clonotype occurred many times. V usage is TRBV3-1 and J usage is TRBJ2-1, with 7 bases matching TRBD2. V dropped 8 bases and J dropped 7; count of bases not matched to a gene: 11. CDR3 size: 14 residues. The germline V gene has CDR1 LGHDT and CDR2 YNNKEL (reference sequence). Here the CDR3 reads CASSMGGSRNEQFF. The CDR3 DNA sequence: TGTGCCAGCTCGATGGGCGGGAGTCGGAATGAGCAGTTCTTC.

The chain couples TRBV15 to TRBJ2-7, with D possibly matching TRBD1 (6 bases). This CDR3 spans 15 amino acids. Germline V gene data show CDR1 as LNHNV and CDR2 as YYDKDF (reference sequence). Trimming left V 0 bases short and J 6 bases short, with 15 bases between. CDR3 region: CATSREQGAVGEQYF. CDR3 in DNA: TGTGCCACCAGCAGAGAACAGGGAGCAGTAGGCGAGCAGTACTTC.

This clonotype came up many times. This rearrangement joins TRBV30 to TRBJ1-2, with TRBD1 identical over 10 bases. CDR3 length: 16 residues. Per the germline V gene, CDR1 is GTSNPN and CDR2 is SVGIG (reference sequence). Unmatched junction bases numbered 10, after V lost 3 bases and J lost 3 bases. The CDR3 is CAWSPTRTGGDYGYTF. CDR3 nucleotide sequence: TGTGCCTGGAGCCCAACCCGGACAGGGGGGGACTATGGCTACACCTTC.

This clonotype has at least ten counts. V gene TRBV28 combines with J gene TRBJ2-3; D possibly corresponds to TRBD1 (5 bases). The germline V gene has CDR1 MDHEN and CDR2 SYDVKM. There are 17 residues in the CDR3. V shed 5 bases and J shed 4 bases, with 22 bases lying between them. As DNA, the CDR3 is TGTGCCAGCAGTCCCAGCTGGCAGGGAAGTTTCGCAGATACGCAGTATTTT. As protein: CASSPSWQGSFADTQYF.

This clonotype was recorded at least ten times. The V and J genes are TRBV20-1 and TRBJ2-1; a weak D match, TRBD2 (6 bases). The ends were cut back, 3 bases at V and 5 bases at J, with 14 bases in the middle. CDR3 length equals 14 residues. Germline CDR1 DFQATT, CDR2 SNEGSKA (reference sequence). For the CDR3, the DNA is TGCAGTGCTAGTGTCCTAGCGATGAACAATGAGCAGTTCTTC. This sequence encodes CSASVLAMNNEQFF.

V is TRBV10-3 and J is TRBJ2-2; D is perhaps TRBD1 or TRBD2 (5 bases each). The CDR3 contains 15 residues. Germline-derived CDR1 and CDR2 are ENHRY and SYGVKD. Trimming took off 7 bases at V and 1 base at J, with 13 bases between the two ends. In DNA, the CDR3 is TGTGCCATCAAAGAGGGCCAGGGGAACACCGGGGAGCTGTTTTTT. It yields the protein CAIKEGQGNTGELFF.

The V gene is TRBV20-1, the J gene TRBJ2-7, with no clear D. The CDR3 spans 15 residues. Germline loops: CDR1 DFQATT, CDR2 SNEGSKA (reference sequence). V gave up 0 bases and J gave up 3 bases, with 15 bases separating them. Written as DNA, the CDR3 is TGCAGTGCTAGAGATAACCGGGCCAGAAACTACGAGCAGTACTTC. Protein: CSARDNRARNYEQYF.

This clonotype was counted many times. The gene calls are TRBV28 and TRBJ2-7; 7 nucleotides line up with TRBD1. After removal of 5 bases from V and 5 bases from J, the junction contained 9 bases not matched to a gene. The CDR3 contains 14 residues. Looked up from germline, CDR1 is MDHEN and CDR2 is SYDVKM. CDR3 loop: CASSRALRGHEQYF. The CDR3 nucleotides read TGTGCCAGCAGTCGGGCCCTAAGGGGGCACGAGCAGTACTTC.

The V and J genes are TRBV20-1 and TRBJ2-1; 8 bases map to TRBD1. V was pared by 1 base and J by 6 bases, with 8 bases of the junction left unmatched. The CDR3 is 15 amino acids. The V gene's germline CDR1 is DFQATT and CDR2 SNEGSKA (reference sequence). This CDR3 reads CSARVGRGLRNEQFF. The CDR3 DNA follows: TGCAGTGCTAGAGTAGGCAGGGGGCTTCGCAATGAGCAGTTCTTC.

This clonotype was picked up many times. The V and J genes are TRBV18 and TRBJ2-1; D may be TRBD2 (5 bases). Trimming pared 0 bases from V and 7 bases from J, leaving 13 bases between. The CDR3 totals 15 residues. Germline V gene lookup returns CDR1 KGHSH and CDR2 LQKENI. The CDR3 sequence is CASSPPSGVWNEQFF. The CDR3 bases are TGTGCCAGCTCACCACCCAGCGGAGTCTGGAATGAGCAGTTCTTC.

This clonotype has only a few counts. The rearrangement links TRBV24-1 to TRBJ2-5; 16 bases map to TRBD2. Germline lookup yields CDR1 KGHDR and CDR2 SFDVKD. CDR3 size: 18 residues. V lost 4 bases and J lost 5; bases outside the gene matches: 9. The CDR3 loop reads CATSDPGLAGGLWETQYF. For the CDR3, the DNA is TGTGCCACCAGTGACCCGGGACTAGCGGGAGGGTTGTGGGAGACCCAGTACTTC.

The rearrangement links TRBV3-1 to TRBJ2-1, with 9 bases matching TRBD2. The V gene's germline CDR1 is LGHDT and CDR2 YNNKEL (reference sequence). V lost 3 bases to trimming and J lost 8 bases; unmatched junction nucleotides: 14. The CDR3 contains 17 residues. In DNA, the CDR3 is TGTGCCAGCAGCCATTATCTGGGGACTAGCAGCCGGGATGAGCAGTTCTTC. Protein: CASSHYLGTSSRDEQFF.

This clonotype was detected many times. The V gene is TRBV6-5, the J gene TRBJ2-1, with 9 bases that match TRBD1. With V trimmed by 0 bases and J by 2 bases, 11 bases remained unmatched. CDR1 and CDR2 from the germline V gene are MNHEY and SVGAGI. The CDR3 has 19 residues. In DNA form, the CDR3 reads TGTGCCAGCAGTTACTCATATGGGGCGGGACAGGGACCCTACAATGAGCAGTTCTTC. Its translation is CASSYSYGAGQGPYNEQFF.

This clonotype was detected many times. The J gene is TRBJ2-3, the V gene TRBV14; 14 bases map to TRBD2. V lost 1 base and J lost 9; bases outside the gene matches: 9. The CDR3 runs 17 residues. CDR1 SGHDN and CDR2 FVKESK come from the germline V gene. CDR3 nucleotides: TGTGCCAGCAGCCAAGTACAGCCGGGACTAGCGGGAGCAACGCAGTATTTT. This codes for CASSQVQPGLAGATQYF.

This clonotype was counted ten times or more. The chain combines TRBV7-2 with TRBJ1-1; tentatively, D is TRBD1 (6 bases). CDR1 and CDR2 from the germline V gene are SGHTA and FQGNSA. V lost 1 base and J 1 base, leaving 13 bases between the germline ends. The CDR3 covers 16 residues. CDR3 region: CASSLGPTGTNTEAFF. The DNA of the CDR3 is TGTGCCAGCAGCTTAGGCCCCACAGGGACGAACACTGAAGCTTTCTTT.

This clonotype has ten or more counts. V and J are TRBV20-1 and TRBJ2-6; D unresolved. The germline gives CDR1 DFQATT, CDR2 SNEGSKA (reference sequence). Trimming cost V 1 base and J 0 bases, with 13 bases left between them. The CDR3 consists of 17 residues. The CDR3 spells CSARGYTVDSGANVLTF. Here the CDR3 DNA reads TGCAGTGCTAGAGGGTACACAGTAGACTCTGGGGCCAACGTCCTGACTTTC.

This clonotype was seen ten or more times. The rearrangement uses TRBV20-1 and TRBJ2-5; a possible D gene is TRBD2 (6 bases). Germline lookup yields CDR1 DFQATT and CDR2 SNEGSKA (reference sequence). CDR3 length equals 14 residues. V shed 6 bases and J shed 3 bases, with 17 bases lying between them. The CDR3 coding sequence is TGCAGTGCCCCACGACTGGCGGGAAAAGAGACCCAGTACTTC. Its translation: CSAPRLAGKETQYF.

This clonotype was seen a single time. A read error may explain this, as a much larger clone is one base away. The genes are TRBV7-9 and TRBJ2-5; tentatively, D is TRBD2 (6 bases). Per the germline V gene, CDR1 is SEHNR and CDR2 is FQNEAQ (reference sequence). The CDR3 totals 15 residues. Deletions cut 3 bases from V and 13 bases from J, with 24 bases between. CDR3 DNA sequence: TGTGCCAGCAGCTTGGGTCGGGAGTCGGTGGGGATGTTGTACTTC. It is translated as CASSLGRESVGMLYF.